The present T cell receptor beta chain was sequenced within a study of identical twins. Study results and caveats: Memory repertoires showed no such pattern, whereas abundant cord blood beta clonotypes carried fewer insertions.

This clonotype turned up a few times. The target antigen is unknown. It was template switching that added a universal primer site, and there were unique molecular identifiers on the cDNA. One entry per CDR3 protein results from TCRdb running MiXCR on the 5' RACE reads. The table records a few hundred thousand distinct CDR3 sequences, about 8.9% of them present only once. The CDR3 runs 11 residues. V dropped 5 bases and J dropped 8 bases, with 9 bases sitting between them. These data also formed part of another study, on yellow fever vaccine responses in identical twins.

Sequenced sample: CD8+ T cells sorted from blood. The sequence was collected from a woman in her late teens or twenties in good health. The chain employs TRBV12-3 or TRBV12-4 and TRBJ1-1, with D hard to call. This CDR3 is CASSQMGEAFF. For the CDR3, the DNA is TGTGCCAGCAGTCAAATGGGGGAAGCTTTCTTT.